What follows are 26 T cell receptor beta chains derived from one specimen sequenced in a study of blood T cell repertoires in COVID-19. Assay: immunoSEQ multiplex PCR; the TCRdb copy retains only in-frame clones and omits some. The sample yields under 350,000 clones, 85% seen once. The source material was peripheral blood. The receptors were gathered from a human donor in a cohort sampled during active COVID-19.

The gene calls are TRBV7-9 and TRBJ1-1; perhaps TRBD1 as D (5 bases). V was trimmed by 0 bases and J by 1 base, leaving 9 bases between them. Germline V gives CDR1 SEHNR, CDR2 FQNEAQ (reference sequence). The CDR3 has 15 residues. This CDR3 is CASSLAYTGNTEAFF. For the CDR3, the DNA is TGTGCCAGCAGCTTAGCGTATACAGGGAACACTGAAGCTTTCTTT.

This clone was observed a few times. The rearrangement uses TRBV18 and TRBJ1-1; possibly TRBD1 for D (6 bases). CDR1 is KGHSH and CDR2 is LQKENI in the germline V gene. V was shortened by 2 bases and J by 0 bases, with 10 bases between the two germline ends. This CDR3 comprises 15 residues. CDR3 residues: CASSPGQQMNTEAFF. CDR3 sequence (DNA): TGTGCCAGCTCACCAGGACAGCAAATGAACACTGAAGCTTTCTTT.

This rearrangement joins TRBV7-9 to TRBJ2-3; 9 nucleotides match TRBD2. J gave up 5 bases and V 11 bases, and 23 bases lay outside the gene matches. Germline V gene data show CDR1 as SEHNR and CDR2 as FQNEAQ (reference sequence). This CDR3 comprises 18 residues. The CDR3 region is CASFMTSGFRSLQDTQYF. The DNA for the CDR3 is TGTGCCTCTTTCATGACTAGCGGATTTCGTTCACTACAAGATACGCAGTATTTT.

The genes are TRBV5-6 and TRBJ1-1; D possibly corresponds to TRBD1 (6 bases). CDR3 length: 15 residues. Deletions cut 3 bases from V and 0 bases from J, with 12 bases between. Germline CDR1 is SGHDT and CDR2 is YYEEEE. The CDR3 DNA reads TGTGCCAGCAGCTCCCTCGACAGGTTGAACACTGAAGCTTTCTTT. This gives the protein CASSSLDRLNTEAFF. The full variable domain, in which reference TRBV5-6 and TRBJ1-1 provide the parts outside the CDR3, is DAGVTQSPTHLIKTRGQQVTLRCSPKSGHDTVSWYQQALGQGPQFIFQYYEEEERQRGNFPDRFSGHQFPNYSSELNVNALLLGDSALYLCASSSLDRLNTEAFFGQGTRLTVV.

V usage is TRBV24-1 and J usage is TRBJ2-3; D perhaps matches TRBD2 (5 bases). Germline V lookup: CDR1 KGHDR, CDR2 SFDVKD. V was shortened by 3 bases and J by 3 bases, with 12 bases between the two germline ends. The CDR3 runs 15 residues. Here the CDR3 reads CATSDTASSTDTQYF. DNA for the CDR3: TGTGCCACCAGTGATACGGCTAGCTCAACAGATACGCAGTATTTT.

This chain uses TRBV14 with TRBJ2-5; tentative D call: TRBD2 (5 bases). The germline V and J ends were trimmed by 4 bases and 2 bases, with 8 bases remaining between them. CDR3 size: 13 residues. Per germline, CDR1 SGHDN and CDR2 FVKESK. CDR3 nucleotide sequence: TGTGCCAGCAGCCGCGGGTTACAAGAGACCCAGTACTTC. Translated: CASSRGLQETQYF.

This rearrangement joins TRBV24-1 to TRBJ2-2; possible D gene TRBD1, 5 bases. The germline gives CDR1 KGHDR, CDR2 SFDVKD. The CDR3 runs 13 residues. V was clipped by 5 bases and J by 6 bases, with 9 bases between them. The CDR3 protein is CATSVQGPGELFF. The CDR3 DNA is TGTGCCACCAGTGTCCAGGGCCCCGGGGAGCTGTTTTTT.

The sample holds a few counts of this clone. The rearrangement joins TRBV7-3 to TRBJ2-1, with TRBD2 identical over 10 bases. This CDR3 is built from 14 residues. The V segment lost 5 bases and the J segment 7 bases; nucleotides outside the gene matches: 5. Germline-derived CDR1 and CDR2 are SGHTA and FQGTGA. The CDR3: CASSPAGGRNEQFF. CDR3 sequence (DNA): TGTGCCAGCAGCCCAGCGGGAGGGCGGAATGAGCAGTTCTTC. Full variable domain (rest looked up from reference TRBV7-3 and TRBJ2-1): GAGVSQTPSNKVTEKGKYVELRCDPISGHTALYWYRQSLGQGPEFLIYFQGTGAADDSGLPNDRFFAVRPEGSVSTLKIQRTERGDSAVYLCASSPAGGRNEQFFGPGTRLTVL.

The V gene is TRBV20-1, the J gene TRBJ2-7; 9 nucleotides align to TRBD2. This CDR3 comprises 15 residues. V lost 3 bases to trimming and J lost 3 bases; unmatched junction nucleotides: 9. The germline gives CDR1 DFQATT, CDR2 SNEGSKA (reference sequence). Here the CDR3 reads CSASASGKGDYEQYF. In nucleotides, the CDR3 is TGCAGTGCTAGTGCTAGCGGGAAAGGGGACTACGAGCAGTACTTC.

V and J are TRBV7-8 and TRBJ2-7, with D perhaps matching TRBD1 (5 bases). Trimming left V 5 bases short and J 2 bases short, with 10 bases between. Germline V CDR1 and CDR2: SGHVS, FQNEAQ. This CDR3 is built from 13 residues. CDR3 loop: CASSRPGPYEQYF. The CDR3 coding sequence is TGTGCCAGCAGCCGACCAGGGCCCTACGAGCAGTACTTC. The variable domain in full, with the rest retrieved from reference TRBV7-8 and TRBJ2-7, is GAGVSQSPRYKVAKRGQDVALRCDPISGHVSLFWYQQALGQGPEFLTYFQNEAQLDKSGLPSDRFFAERPEGSVSTLKIQRTQQEDSAVYLCASSRPGPYEQYFGPGTRLTVT.

The chain combines TRBV5-4 with TRBJ2-1; TRBD2 matches 10 bases. Germline loops: CDR1 SGHNT, CDR2 YYREEE (reference sequence). V lost 6 bases, J lost 5 bases, and 14 bases stayed unmatched. CDR3 length equals 17 residues. The CDR3 protein is CASIQSVGTSVHNEQFF. The CDR3 DNA reads as TGTGCCAGCATCCAGTCAGTCGGGACTAGCGTACACAATGAGCAGTTCTTC.

The gene calls are TRBV14 and TRBJ2-1; no definite D call. Germline assignment: CDR1 SGHDN and CDR2 FVKESK. V shed 0 bases and J shed 6 bases, with 3 bases lying between them. The CDR3 has 12 residues. The CDR3 bases are TGTGCCAGCAGCCAAGAGAGCAATGAGCAGTTCTTC. Its protein is CASSQESNEQFF.

CDR3 in amino acids: CASRPDQGTEAFF. The CDR3 nucleotides read TGTGCCAGCAGGCCGGATCAGGGGACTGAAGCTTTCTTT. This rearrangement joins TRBV12-3 or TRBV12-4 to TRBJ1-1; tentative D call: TRBD1 (6 bases). Trimming left V 6 bases short and J 5 bases short, with 13 bases between. The CDR3 contains 13 residues.

The chain couples TRBV24-1 to TRBJ2-3; TRBD1 matches 7 bases. This CDR3 region has 15 residues. Germline trimming cut 9 bases from V and 5 bases from J; bases unmatched to any gene: 13. CDR1 and CDR2 from the germline V gene are KGHDR and SFDVKD. In DNA, the CDR3 is TGTGCCACCTCTCACAGGGGAAGGCGCGGAGATACGCAGTATTTT. Protein sequence: CATSHRGRRGDTQYF.

The chain recombines TRBV7-3 with TRBJ2-7; D perhaps matches TRBD2 (6 bases). The germline CDR1 and CDR2 sequences are SGHTA and FQGTGA. The CDR3 has 13 residues. V lost 2 bases, J lost 6 bases, and 11 bases lay in between. CDR3 amino acids: CASSLEGGGEQYF. The CDR3 nucleotides read TGTGCCAGCAGCTTAGAGGGAGGTGGCGAGCAGTACTTC.

V gene TRBV7-3 combines with J gene TRBJ2-1, with D hard to call. CDR1 is SGHTA and CDR2 is FQGTGA in the germline V gene. Trimming pared 3 bases from V and 9 bases from J, leaving 9 bases between. CDR3 length equals 12 residues. CDR3 region: CASSFGVGEQFF. The CDR3 DNA reads TGTGCCAGCAGCTTCGGAGTCGGTGAGCAGTTCTTC.

This clone showed up just a few times. The chain employs TRBV6-2 or TRBV6-3 and TRBJ2-3; 13 bases match TRBD2. With 3 bases clipped from V and 6 bases from J, the junction kept 15 bases outside the gene matches. Germline V CDR1 and CDR2: MNHEY, SVGEGT. The CDR3 covers 19 residues. DNA for the CDR3: TGTGCCAGCAGTTATACGGGGTCGGTTGGACTAGCGGGAGTGGATACGCAGTATTTT. Translation gives CASSYTGSVGLAGVDTQYF.

The rearrangement links TRBV14 to TRBJ2-7; 7 bases agree with TRBD2. Germline CDR1 is SGHDN and CDR2 is FVKESK. With V trimmed by 3 bases and J by 2 bases, 7 bases remained unmatched. The CDR3 covers 15 residues. The CDR3 bases are TGTGCCAGCAGCCACCCGGAGGGACTACCCTACGAGCAGTACTTC. This sequence encodes CASSHPEGLPYEQYF.

V usage is TRBV25-1 and J usage is TRBJ2-2; D perhaps matches TRBD1 (5 bases). The CDR3 consists of 16 residues. Germline-derived CDR1 and CDR2 are MGHDK and SYGVNS. V gave up 4 bases and J gave up 6 bases, with 18 bases separating them. CDR3 protein: CASSAPGSGGAGELFF. CDR3 nucleotides: TGTGCCAGCAGTGCTCCAGGGTCCGGTGGGGCCGGGGAGCTGTTTTTT.

The rearrangement uses TRBV7-9 and TRBJ2-4; the D is unclear. CDR3 length: 14 residues. V was cut by 6 bases and J by 0 bases, with 9 bases left in between. Per the germline V gene, CDR1 is SEHNR and CDR2 is FQNEAQ (reference sequence). CDR3 in amino acids: CASSPLLAKNIQYF. In DNA form, the CDR3 reads TGTGCCAGCAGTCCTCTCCTAGCCAAAAACATTCAGTACTTC.

The chain has TRBV28 and TRBJ2-5; TRBD1 might be the D (6 bases). This CDR3 spans 16 amino acids. Trimming stripped 6 bases from V and 5 bases from J, with 22 bases between. From germline, CDR1 is MDHEN and CDR2 SYDVKM. CDR3 coding DNA: TGTGCCAGCAGCCATGCAACCCCGGCGCAGGGGGAGACCCAGTACTTC. Its protein is CASSHATPAQGETQYF.

The gene calls are TRBV7-9 and TRBJ1-1; 9 nucleotides line up with TRBD1. Germline lookup yields CDR1 SEHNR and CDR2 FQNEAQ (reference sequence). The length of the CDR3 is 14 residues. J was trimmed by 5 bases and V by 5 bases; bases with no gene match: 6. The CDR3, as DNA: TGTGCCAGCAGCCCTGGACAGGGGACTACTGAAGCTTTCTTT. Its translation is CASSPGQGTTEAFF.

Comment on this clone: Other nucleotide sequences from this sample produce the same CDR3. The rearrangement uses TRBV7-9 and TRBJ1-2; 8 bases match TRBD1. The CDR3 sequence is 14 residues long. J lost 1 base, V lost 6 bases, and 4 bases had no gene match. Germline-derived CDR1 and CDR2 are SEHNR and FQNEAQ (reference sequence). CDR3 nucleotides: TGTGCCAGCAGTCTGACAGGGGTTAACTATGGCTACACCTTC. Protein product: CASSLTGVNYGYTF.

This chain connects TRBV5-1 to TRBJ2-3, with a tentative D call TRBD1 (6 bases). Trimming took 3 bases from V and 3 from J, leaving 11 bases between them. The germline V gene has CDR1 SGHRS and CDR2 YFSETQ. This CDR3 spans 14 amino acids. CDR3 residues: CASSSLTGTDTQYF. The DNA of the CDR3 is TGCGCCAGCAGCTCCCTCACAGGGACAGATACGCAGTATTTT.

V is TRBV5-1 and J is TRBJ1-3; no clear D. Germline CDR1 reads SGHRS; CDR2 reads YFSETQ. CDR3 size: 16 residues. Between the trimmed V and J ends, which lost 0 bases and 0 bases, there was a span of 10 bases. For the CDR3, the DNA is TGCGCCAGCAGCTTGGACTTAGGCGGCTCTGGAAACACCATATATTTT. It is translated as CASSLDLGGSGNTIYF.

The chain carries TRBV24-1 and TRBJ1-2; the match to TRBD1 covers 8 bases. Germline V gives CDR1 KGHDR, CDR2 SFDVKD. V was pared by 7 bases and J by 5 bases, with 11 bases of the junction left unmatched. CDR3 length equals 15 residues. The CDR3 DNA sequence: TGTGCCACCAGCGGCGGCAGGGGGCAGAGTTATGGCTACACCTTC. This codes for CATSGGRGQSYGYTF.